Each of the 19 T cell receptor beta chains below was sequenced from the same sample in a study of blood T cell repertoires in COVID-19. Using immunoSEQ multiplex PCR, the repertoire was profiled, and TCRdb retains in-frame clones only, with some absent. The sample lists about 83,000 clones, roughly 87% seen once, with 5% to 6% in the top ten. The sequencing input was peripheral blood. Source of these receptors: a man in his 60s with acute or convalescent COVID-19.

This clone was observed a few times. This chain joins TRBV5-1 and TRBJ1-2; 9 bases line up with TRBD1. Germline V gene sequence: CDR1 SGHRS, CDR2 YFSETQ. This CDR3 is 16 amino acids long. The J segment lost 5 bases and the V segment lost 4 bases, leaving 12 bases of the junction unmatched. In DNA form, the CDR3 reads TGCGCCAGCAGCGTCCGGGACAGGGAAAAGCTGTATGGCTACACCTTC. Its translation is CASSVRDREKLYGYTF.

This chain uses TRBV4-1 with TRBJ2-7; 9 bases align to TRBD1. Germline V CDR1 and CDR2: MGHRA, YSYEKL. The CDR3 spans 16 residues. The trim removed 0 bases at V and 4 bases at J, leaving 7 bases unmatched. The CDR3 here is CASSQEDRGGSYEQYF. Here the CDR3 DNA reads TGCGCCAGCAGCCAAGAGGACAGGGGAGGTTCATACGAGCAGTACTTC.

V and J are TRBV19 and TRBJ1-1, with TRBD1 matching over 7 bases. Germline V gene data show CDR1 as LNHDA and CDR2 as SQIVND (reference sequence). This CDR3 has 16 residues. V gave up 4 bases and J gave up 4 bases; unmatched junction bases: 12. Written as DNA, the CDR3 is TGTGCCAGTAGTACGCCCTACAGGGGCCGAGGCACTGAAGCTTTCTTT. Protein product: CASSTPYRGRGTEAFF.

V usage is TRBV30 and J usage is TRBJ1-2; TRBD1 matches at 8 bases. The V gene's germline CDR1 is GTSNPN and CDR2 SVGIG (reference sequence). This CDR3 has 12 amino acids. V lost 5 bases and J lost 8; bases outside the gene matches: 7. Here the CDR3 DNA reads TGTGCCTGGGAAGGACAGGGTTTCGGCTACACCTTC. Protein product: CAWEGQGFGYTF.

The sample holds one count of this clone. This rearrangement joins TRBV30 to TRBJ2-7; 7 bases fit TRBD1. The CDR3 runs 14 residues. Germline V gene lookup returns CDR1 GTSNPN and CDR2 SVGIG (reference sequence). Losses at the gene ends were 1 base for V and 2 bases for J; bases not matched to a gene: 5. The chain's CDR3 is CAWSAGRGPYEQYF. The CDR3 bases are TGTGCCTGGAGTGCGGGAAGGGGGCCCTACGAGCAGTACTTC.

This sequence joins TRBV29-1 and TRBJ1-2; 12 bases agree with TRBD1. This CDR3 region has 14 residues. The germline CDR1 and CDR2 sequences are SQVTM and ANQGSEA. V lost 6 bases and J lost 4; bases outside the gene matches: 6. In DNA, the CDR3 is TGCAGCGTAGAGGGACAGGGGGCGGTCTATGGCTACACCTTC. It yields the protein CSVEGQGAVYGYTF.

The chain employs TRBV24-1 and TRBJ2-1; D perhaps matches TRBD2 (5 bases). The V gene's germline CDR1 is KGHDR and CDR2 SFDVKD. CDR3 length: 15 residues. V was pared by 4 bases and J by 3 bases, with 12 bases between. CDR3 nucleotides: TGTGCCACCAGTGAAGCTGCTAGCTACTACAATGAGCAGTTCTTC. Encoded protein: CATSEAASYYNEQFF.

The DNA of the CDR3 is TGCGCCAGCAGCCAAGATCTACGTGAGCAGTTCTTC. The encoded protein is CASSQDLREQFF. The V and J genes are TRBV4-3 and TRBJ2-1, with D unclear. The germline V gene has CDR1 LGHNA and CDR2 YSLEER. V shed 0 bases and J shed 9 bases, with 6 bases lying between them. The CDR3 consists of 12 residues.

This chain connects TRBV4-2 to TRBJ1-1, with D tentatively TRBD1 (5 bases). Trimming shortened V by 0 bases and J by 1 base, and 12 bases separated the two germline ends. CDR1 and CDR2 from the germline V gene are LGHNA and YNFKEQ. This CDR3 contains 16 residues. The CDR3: CASSQDIRQGNTEAFF. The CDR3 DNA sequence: TGTGCCAGCAGCCAAGATATCCGTCAGGGGAACACTGAAGCTTTCTTT.

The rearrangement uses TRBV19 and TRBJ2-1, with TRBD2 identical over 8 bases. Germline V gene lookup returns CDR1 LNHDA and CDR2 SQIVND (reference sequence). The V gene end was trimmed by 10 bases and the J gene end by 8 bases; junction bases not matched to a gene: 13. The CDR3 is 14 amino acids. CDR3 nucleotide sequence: TGTGCCACCTCCAGGACTAGCATAGAACATGAGCAGTTCTTC. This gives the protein CATSRTSIEHEQFF.

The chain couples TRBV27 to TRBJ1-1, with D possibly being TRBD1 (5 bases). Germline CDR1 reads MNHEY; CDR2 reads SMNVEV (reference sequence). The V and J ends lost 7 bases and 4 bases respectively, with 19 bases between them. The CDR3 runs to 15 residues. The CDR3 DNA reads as TGTGCCAGCAATAACCGCCCCGGGGGGGGCACTGAAGCTTTCTTT. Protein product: CASNNRPGGGTEAFF.

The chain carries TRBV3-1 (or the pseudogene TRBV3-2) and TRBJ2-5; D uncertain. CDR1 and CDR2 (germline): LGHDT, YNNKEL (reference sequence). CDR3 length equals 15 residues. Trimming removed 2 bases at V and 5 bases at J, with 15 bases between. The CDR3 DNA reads TGTGCCAGCAGCCAATATAGGCCTCCCGGGGAGACCCAGTACTTC. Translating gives CASSQYRPPGETQYF.

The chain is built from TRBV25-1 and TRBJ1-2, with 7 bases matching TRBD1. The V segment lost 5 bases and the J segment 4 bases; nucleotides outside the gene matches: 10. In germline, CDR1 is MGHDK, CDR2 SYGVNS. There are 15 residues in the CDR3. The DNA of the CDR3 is TGTGCCAGCAGTAGCCGGGACAGCTATTCCTATGGCTACACCTTC. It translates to CASSSRDSYSYGYTF.

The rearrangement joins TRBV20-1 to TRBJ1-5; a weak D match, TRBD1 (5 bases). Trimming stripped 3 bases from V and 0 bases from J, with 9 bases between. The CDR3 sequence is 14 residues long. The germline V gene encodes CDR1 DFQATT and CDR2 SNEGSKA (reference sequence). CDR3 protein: CSASAGLSNQPQHF. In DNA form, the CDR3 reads TGCAGTGCTAGTGCGGGACTTAGCAATCAGCCCCAGCATTTT.

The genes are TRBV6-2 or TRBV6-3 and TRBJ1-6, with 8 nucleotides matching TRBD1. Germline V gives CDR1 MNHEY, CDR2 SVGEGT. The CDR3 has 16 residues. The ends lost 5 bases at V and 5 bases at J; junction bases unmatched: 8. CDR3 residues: CASSPLGTGDNSPLHF. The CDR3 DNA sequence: TGTGCCAGCAGTCCCCTAGGGACAGGAGATAATTCACCCCTCCACTTT.

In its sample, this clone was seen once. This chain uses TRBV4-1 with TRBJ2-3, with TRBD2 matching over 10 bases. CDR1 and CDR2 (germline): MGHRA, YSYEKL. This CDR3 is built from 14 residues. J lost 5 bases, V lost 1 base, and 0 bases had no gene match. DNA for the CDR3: TGCGCCAGCAGCCAAGGGACTAGCGGAGATACGCAGTATTTT. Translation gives CASSQGTSGDTQYF.

The CDR3 loop reads CASSQDNRGVNMNTEAFF. The CDR3 DNA reads TGCGCCAGCAGCCAAGATAACAGGGGGGTAAACATGAACACTGAAGCTTTCTTT. The J gene is TRBJ1-1, the V gene TRBV4-3, with TRBD1 matching over 8 bases. The CDR3 covers 18 residues. V gave up 0 bases and J gave up 0 bases; unmatched junction bases: 9. The germline V gene encodes CDR1 LGHNA and CDR2 YSLEER.

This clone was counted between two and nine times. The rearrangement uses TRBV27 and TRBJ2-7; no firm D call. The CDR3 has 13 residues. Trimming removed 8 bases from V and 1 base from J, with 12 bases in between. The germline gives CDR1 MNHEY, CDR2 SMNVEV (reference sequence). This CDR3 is CASSNTVSYEQYF. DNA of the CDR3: TGTGCCAGCTCGAACACAGTGTCCTACGAGCAGTACTTC.

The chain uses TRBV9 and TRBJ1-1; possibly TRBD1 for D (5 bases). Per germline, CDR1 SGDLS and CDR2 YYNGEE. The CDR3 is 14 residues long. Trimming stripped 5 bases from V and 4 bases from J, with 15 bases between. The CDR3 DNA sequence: TGTGCCAGCAGTGACCCTGGTAGGGGCACTGAAGCTTTCTTT. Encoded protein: CASSDPGRGTEAFF. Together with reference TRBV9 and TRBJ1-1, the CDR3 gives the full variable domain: DSGVTQTPKHLITATGQRVTLRCSPRSGDLSVYWYQQSLDQGLQFLIQYYNGEERAKGNILERFSAQQFPDLHSELNLSSLELGDSALYFCASSDPGRGTEAFFGQGTRLTVV.